These T cell receptor beta chains were read from a single sample in a study of blood T cell repertoires in COVID-19. The data were produced by immunoSEQ multiplex PCR, yet TCRdb's version contains in-frame clones alone and is incomplete. In the table there are 200,000 to 250,000 clones, more than 75% of which are singletons. The specimen was peripheral blood. Receptors were obtained from a woman aged 25 to 39 who had recovered from COVID-19. CDR3s leave out the opening cysteine and the closing phenylalanine or tryptophan. Some rows mark clone size as missing; the rest say once, few, many or name a class of expanded clone.

j_call: TRBJ2-2; clone_size: .; v_call: TRBV4-1; cdr3_aa: ASSQAGGDRTGELF
j_call: TRBJ2-1; clone_size: many; v_call: TRBV4-1; cdr3_aa: ASSHDYYNEQF
j_call: TRBJ2-1; clone_size: .; v_call: TRBV29-1; cdr3_aa: SVADSTQYNYNEQF
j_call: TRBJ1-2; clone_size: once; v_call: TRBV11-2; cdr3_aa: ASSLAHTNYGYT
j_call: TRBJ2-6; clone_size: .; v_call: TRBV7-6; cdr3_aa: AIQRQGKGANVLT
j_call: TRBJ1-6; clone_size: .; v_call: TRBV5-5; cdr3_aa: ASSLNPPSSYNSPLH
j_call: TRBJ1-5; clone_size: few; v_call: TRBV19; cdr3_aa: ASSDTGVSNQPQH
j_call: TRBJ2-1; clone_size: .; v_call: TRBV18; cdr3_aa: ASSTTGLREQF
j_call: TRBJ2-1; clone_size: .; v_call: TRBV5-4; cdr3_aa: ASSPGTSEDNEQF
j_call: TRBJ2-1; clone_size: .; v_call: TRBV28; cdr3_aa: ASRDTGGADYEQF
j_call: TRBJ2-5; clone_size: few; v_call: TRBV10-3; cdr3_aa: AIRQSQETQY
j_call: TRBJ2-5; clone_size: .; v_call: TRBV13; cdr3_aa: ASSLRLAGGRQETQY
j_call: TRBJ2-2; clone_size: .; v_call: TRBV6-5; cdr3_aa: ASSRAGGIGELF
j_call: TRBJ2-1; clone_size: .; v_call: TRBV4-2; cdr3_aa: ASSQVASQVFYNEQF
j_call: TRBJ2-3; clone_size: .; v_call: TRBV29-1; cdr3_aa: SVLGGQGLRIDTQY
j_call: TRBJ1-1; clone_size: few; v_call: TRBV19; cdr3_aa: ASSILSEAF
j_call: TRBJ2-1; clone_size: once; v_call: TRBV5-1; cdr3_aa: ASQTGTVYNEQF
j_call: TRBJ2-3; clone_size: .; v_call: TRBV7-9; cdr3_aa: ASSQGTSGEGTDTQY
j_call: TRBJ2-7; clone_size: .; v_call: TRBV6-5; cdr3_aa: ASSYSEGLYEQY
j_call: TRBJ1-6; clone_size: .; v_call: TRBV19; cdr3_aa: ASTSIENSPLH
j_call: TRBJ1-4; clone_size: .; v_call: TRBV5-1; cdr3_aa: ASSPNLETNEKLF
j_call: TRBJ2-7; clone_size: .; v_call: TRBV2; cdr3_aa: ASSDGLVSAYEQY
j_call: TRBJ2-1; clone_size: .; v_call: TRBV6-1; cdr3_aa: ASSEGTGVGEQF
j_call: TRBJ2-7; clone_size: .; v_call: TRBV11-2; cdr3_aa: ASSSRGGAVSYEQY
j_call: TRBJ1-2; clone_size: .; v_call: TRBV2; cdr3_aa: ASRVPGEGANYGYT
j_call: TRBJ1-2; clone_size: few; v_call: TRBV5-4; cdr3_aa: ASSLILSGDGDGYT
j_call: TRBJ2-1; clone_size: .; v_call: TRBV4-3; cdr3_aa: ASSPTGGGEQF
j_call: TRBJ1-2; clone_size: .; v_call: TRBV5-1; cdr3_aa: ASSLALYYGYT